In its sample, the clone carrying this T cell receptor beta chain was seen many times. Its cognate antigen is unknown. The CDR3 consists of 12 residues. Per germline, CDR1 MDHEN and CDR2 SYDVKM. V shed 2 bases and J shed 5 bases, with 4 bases lying between them. Via MiXCR, TCRdb re-called the 5' RACE reads, giving one row per CDR3 protein. The sample has around 66,000 distinct CDR3 sequences, over 10% seen once. The sample originates from a study of early T cells in non-severe SARS-CoV-2 infection. Findings and caveats of the study: Matching results from VDJdb favored anti-spike CD8 responses, leaving private and CD4 specificities undetected.

Sequenced input: whole blood. The origin of this receptor is an adult who was a healthcare worker with PCR-confirmed SARS-CoV-2 infection or an uninfected control (not recorded which). V usage is TRBV28 and J usage is TRBJ1-5, with D unresolved. In nucleotides, the CDR3 is TGTGCCAGCAGTTTACCGGATCAGCCCCAGCATTTT. Its protein is CASSLPDQPQHF.